The 9 T cell receptor beta chains reported below all come from one sample, sequenced in a study of blood T cell repertoires in COVID-19. Sequencing used immunoSEQ multiplex PCR; TCRdb keeps in-frame clones, though not all of them. The sample records about 94,000 clones, roughly 80% being singletons. The material sequenced was peripheral blood. All receptors come from a human donor in a cohort sampled during active COVID-19.

The rearrangement joins TRBV30 to TRBJ2-7, with 7 bases lining up with TRBD2. The CDR3 has 13 amino acids. Trimming cost V 4 bases and J 7 bases; bases outside gene matches: 10. The germline V gene encodes CDR1 GTSNPN and CDR2 SVGIG (reference sequence). In nucleotides, the CDR3 is TGTGCCTGGATTAGGGGCGGGGAGGGGGAGCAGTACTTC. Encoded protein: CAWIRGGEGEQYF.

The J gene is TRBJ2-3, the V gene TRBV6-5; D may be TRBD2 (7 bases). CDR1 is MNHEY, CDR2 SVGAGI, per germline. CDR3 length: 16 residues. V was shortened by 4 bases and J by 0 bases, with 14 bases between the two germline ends. CDR3 nucleotide sequence: TGTGCCAGCAGTTCCATGGGGGGGGCTAGCACAGATACGCAGTATTTT. This gives the protein CASSSMGGASTDTQYF.

The gene calls are TRBV7-3 and TRBJ2-7; D uncertain. This CDR3 comprises 14 residues. The germline gives CDR1 SGHTA, CDR2 FQGTGA. V was cut by 5 bases and J by 6 bases, with 17 bases left in between. The CDR3 protein is CASSPTRIGGEQYF. CDR3 nucleotides: TGTGCCAGCAGCCCAACCCGGATAGGCGGCGAGCAGTACTTC.

The rearrangement joins TRBV18 to TRBJ1-1; D gene uncertain. This CDR3 has 12 residues. Germline V gene data show CDR1 as KGHSH and CDR2 as LQKENI. The V end lost 4 bases, the J end lost 3 bases, and 6 bases lay between the germline ends. CDR3: CASSLRDTEAFF. The CDR3 DNA reads as TGTGCCAGCTCACTCCGCGACACTGAAGCTTTCTTT.

The chain combines TRBV4-2 with TRBJ1-6; D is possibly TRBD1 (6 bases). The CDR3 is made up of 14 amino acids. The V end lost 4 bases, the J end lost 8 bases, and 12 bases lay between the germline ends. Looked up from germline, CDR1 is LGHNA and CDR2 is YNFKEQ. The CDR3 spells CASSPDSVDSPLHF. CDR3 DNA sequence: TGTGCCAGCAGCCCGGACAGTGTTGATTCACCCCTCCACTTT.

A few counts support this clone. The chain combines TRBV12-3 or TRBV12-4 with TRBJ1-4, with D hard to call. The CDR3 is 12 residues long. The V and J ends lost 7 bases and 8 bases respectively, with 11 bases between them. The CDR3 coding sequence is TGTGCCAGCACTCGGATCGGGGAAAAACTGTTTTTT. Its protein is CASTRIGEKLFF.

The CDR3 loop reads CASSSNRGKQYF. CDR3 DNA sequence: TGTGCCAGCAGCTCGAACAGGGGAAAGCAGTACTTC. This sequence joins TRBV7-9 and TRBJ2-7; 7 positions agree with TRBD1. The germline gives CDR1 SEHNR, CDR2 FQNEAQ (reference sequence). The CDR3 contains 12 residues. With V trimmed by 4 bases and J by 8 bases, 5 bases remained unmatched.

In its sample, this clone was seen many times. The J gene is TRBJ1-6, the V gene TRBV19, with D perhaps TRBD1 (6 bases). Trimming pared 7 bases from V and 10 bases from J, leaving 17 bases between. The CDR3 is made up of 14 amino acids. Per germline, CDR1 LNHDA and CDR2 SQIVND (reference sequence). CDR3 amino acids: CASNNQQGNSPLHF. Written as DNA, the CDR3 is TGTGCCAGTAATAATCAGCAGGGGAACTCACCCCTCCACTTT.

This rearrangement joins TRBV7-3 to TRBJ2-5; weak D call: TRBD2 (6 bases). Trimming took 5 bases from V and 4 from J, leaving 11 bases between them. The germline V gene has CDR1 SGHTA and CDR2 FQGTGA. CDR3 length equals 13 residues. CDR3 sequence: CASSRSSAETQYF. In nucleotides, the CDR3 is TGTGCCAGCAGCCGCTCTAGCGCAGAGACCCAGTACTTC.